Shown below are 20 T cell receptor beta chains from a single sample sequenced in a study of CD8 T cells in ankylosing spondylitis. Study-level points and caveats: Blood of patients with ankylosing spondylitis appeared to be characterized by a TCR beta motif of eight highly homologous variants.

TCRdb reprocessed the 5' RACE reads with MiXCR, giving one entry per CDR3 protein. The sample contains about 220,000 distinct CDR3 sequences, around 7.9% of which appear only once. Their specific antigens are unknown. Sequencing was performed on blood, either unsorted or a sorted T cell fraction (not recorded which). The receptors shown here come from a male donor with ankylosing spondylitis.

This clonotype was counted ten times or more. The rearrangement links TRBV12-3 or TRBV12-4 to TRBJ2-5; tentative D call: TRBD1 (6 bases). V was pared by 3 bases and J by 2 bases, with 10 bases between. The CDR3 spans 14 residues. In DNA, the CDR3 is TGTGCCAGCAGTTTCGGGACACCACAAGAGACCCAGTACTTC. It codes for CASSFGTPQETQYF.

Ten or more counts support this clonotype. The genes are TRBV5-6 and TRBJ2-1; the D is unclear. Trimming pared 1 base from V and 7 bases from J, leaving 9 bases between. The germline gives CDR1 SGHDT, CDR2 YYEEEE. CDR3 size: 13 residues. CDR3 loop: CASSLNYPNEQFF. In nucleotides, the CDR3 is TGTGCCAGCAGCTTGAACTACCCTAATGAGCAGTTCTTC.

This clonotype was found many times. For the CDR3, the DNA is TGCAGCGTTGCCTTTTTGGGGGGGGCCTCCTACGAGCAGTACTTC. This encodes CSVAFLGGASYEQYF. The chain has TRBV29-1 and TRBJ2-7; perhaps TRBD2 as D (7 bases). Germline-derived CDR1 and CDR2 are SQVTM and ANQGSEA. This CDR3 contains 15 residues. V was trimmed by 4 bases and J by 0 bases, leaving 16 bases between them.

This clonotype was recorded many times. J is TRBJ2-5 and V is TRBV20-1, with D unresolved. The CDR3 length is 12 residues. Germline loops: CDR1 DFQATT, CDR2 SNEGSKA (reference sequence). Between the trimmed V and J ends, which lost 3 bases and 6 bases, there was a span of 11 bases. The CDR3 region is CSARGRAKTQYF. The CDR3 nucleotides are TGCAGTGCTAGGGGCCGGGCGAAGACCCAGTACTTC.

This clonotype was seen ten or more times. The CDR3 here is CASSSRNRDEQYF. CDR3 DNA sequence: TGTGCCAGCAGCTCCAGAAACAGGGACGAGCAGTACTTC. The chain has TRBV7-9 and TRBJ2-7; tentative D call: TRBD1 (6 bases). This CDR3 is 13 amino acids long. CDR1 is SEHNR and CDR2 is FQNEAQ in the germline V gene (reference sequence). Trimming removed 4 bases at V and 5 bases at J, with 12 bases between. The full variable domain, completed using reference TRBV7-9 and TRBJ2-7, is DTGVSQNPRHKITKRGQNVTFRCDPISEHNRLYWYRQTLGQGPEFLTYFQNEAQLEKSRLLSDRFSAERPKGSFSTLEIQRTEQGDSAMYLCASSSRNRDEQYFGPGTRLTVT.

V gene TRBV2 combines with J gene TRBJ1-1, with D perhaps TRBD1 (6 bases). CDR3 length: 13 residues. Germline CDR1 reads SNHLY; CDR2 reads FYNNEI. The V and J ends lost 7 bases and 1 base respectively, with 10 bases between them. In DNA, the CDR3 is TGTGCCAGCATAGGCAGGGGGAACACTGAAGCTTTCTTT. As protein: CASIGRGNTEAFF.

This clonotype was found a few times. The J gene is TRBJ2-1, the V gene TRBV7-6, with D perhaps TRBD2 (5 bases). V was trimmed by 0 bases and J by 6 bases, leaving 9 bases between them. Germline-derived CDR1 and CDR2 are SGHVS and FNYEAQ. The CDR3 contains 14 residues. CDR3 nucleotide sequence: TGTGCCAGCAGCTTAGCGGGAGCCATCAATGAGCAGTTCTTC. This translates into CASSLAGAINEQFF.

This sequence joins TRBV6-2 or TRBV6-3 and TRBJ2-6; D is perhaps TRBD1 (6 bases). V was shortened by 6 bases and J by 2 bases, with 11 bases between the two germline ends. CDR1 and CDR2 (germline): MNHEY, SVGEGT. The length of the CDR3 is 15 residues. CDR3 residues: CASRMYRAGANVLTF. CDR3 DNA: TGTGCCAGCAGAATGTACAGGGCTGGGGCCAACGTCCTGACTTTC.

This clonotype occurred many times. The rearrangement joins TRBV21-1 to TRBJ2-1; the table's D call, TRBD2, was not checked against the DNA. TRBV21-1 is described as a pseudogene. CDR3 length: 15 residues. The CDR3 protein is CASSNGLAGGNEQFF. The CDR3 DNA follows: TGTGCCAGCAGCAATGGGCTAGCGGGAGGGAATGAGCAGTTCTTC.

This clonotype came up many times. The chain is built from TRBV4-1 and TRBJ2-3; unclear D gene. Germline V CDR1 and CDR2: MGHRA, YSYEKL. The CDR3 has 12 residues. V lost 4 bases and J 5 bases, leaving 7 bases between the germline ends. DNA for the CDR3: TGCGCCAGCAGCCCCGAGCGAGATACGCAGTATTTT. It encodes CASSPERDTQYF.

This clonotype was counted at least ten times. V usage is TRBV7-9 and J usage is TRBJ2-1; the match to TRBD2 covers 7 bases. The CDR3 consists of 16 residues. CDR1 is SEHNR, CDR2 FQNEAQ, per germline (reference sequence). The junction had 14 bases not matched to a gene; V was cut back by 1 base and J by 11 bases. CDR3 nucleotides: TGTGCCAGCAGCTTAGGTCCTAGCGGTCTTACAATGAAGCAGTTCTTC. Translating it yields CASSLGPSGLTMKQFF.

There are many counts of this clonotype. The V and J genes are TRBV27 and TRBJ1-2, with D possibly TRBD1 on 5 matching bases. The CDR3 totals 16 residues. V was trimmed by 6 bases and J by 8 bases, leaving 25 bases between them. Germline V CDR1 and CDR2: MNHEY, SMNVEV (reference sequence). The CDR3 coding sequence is TGTGCCAGCAGGGATATAAGGCGGGACGGGGTTTTCGGCTACACCTTC. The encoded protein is CASRDIRRDGVFGYTF.

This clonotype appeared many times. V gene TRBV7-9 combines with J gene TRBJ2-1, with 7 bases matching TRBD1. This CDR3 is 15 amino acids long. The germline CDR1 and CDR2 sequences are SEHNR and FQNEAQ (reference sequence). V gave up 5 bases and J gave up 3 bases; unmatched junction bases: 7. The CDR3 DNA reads TGTGCCAGCAGCCGTCGACAGGGCGTCTACAATGAGCAGTTCTTC. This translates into CASSRRQGVYNEQFF. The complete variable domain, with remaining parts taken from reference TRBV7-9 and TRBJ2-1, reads DTGVSQNPRHKITKRGQNVTFRCDPISEHNRLYWYRQTLGQGPEFLTYFQNEAQLEKSRLLSDRFSAERPKGSFSTLEIQRTEQGDSAMYLCASSRRQGVYNEQFFGPGTRLTVL.

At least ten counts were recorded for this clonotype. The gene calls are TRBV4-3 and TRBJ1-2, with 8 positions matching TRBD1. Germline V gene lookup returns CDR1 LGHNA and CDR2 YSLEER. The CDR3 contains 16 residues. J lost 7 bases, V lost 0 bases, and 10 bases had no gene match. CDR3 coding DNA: TGCGCCAGCAGCCAAGATAGCAGGACAGGGAAAAGTGGCTACACCTTC. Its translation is CASSQDSRTGKSGYTF.

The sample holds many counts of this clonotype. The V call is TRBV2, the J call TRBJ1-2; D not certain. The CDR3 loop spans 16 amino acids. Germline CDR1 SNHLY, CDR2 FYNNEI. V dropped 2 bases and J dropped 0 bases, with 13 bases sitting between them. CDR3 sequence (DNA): TGTGCCAGCAGTGAACCCCCCGTGGCCGCTAACTATGGCTACACCTTC. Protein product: CASSEPPVAANYGYTF.

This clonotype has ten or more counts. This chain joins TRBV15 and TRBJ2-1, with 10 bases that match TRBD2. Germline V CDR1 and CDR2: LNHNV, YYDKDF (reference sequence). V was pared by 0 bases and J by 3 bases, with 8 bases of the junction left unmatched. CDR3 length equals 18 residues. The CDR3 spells CATSRDPGLAANYNEQFF. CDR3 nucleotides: TGTGCCACCAGCAGAGATCCCGGACTAGCGGCGAACTACAATGAGCAGTTCTTC.

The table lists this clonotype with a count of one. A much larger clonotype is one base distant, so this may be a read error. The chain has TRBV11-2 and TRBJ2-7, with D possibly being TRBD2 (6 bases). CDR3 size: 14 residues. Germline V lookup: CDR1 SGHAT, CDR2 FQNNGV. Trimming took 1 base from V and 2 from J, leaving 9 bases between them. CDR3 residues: CASSLGTNPYEQYF. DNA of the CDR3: TGTGCCAGCAGCTTAGGGACTAACCCCTACGAGCAGTACTTC.

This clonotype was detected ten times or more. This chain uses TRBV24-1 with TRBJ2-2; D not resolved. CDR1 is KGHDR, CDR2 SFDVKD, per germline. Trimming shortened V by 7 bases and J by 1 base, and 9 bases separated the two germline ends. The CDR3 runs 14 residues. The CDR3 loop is CATSQRRNTGELFF. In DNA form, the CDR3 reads TGTGCCACCAGCCAGAGAAGGAACACCGGGGAGCTGTTTTTT.

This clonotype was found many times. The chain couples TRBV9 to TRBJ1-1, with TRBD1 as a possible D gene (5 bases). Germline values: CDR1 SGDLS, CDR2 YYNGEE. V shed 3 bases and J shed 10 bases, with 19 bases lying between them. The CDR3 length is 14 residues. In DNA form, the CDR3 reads TGTGCCAGCAGCGCCTCCGCTATCGGGGGAGGAGCTTTCTTT. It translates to CASSASAIGGGAFF.

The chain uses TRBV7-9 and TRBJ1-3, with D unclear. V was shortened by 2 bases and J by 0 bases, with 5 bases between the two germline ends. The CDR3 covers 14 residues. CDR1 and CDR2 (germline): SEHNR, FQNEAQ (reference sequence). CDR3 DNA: TGTGCCAGCAGCTTAAAGCTCTCTGGAAACACCATATATTTT. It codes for CASSLKLSGNTIYF.